The clone carrying this T cell receptor beta chain was recorded many times. Unmatched junction bases numbered 5, after V lost 5 bases and J lost 2 bases. The CDR3 runs 15 residues. Germline assignment: CDR1 DFQATT and CDR2 SNEGSKA (reference sequence). The source of the sample is a study of blood T cells in healthy people across ages. Primers used in a second PCR of roughly 6 to 11 cycles were a sample-barcoded 5' primer and a J-beta primer mix. Every sample produced at least 2.5 million CDR3-containing paired-end reads. Each CDR3 protein gets one entry after TCRdb re-called the 5' RACE reads with MiXCR. The sample includes around 1.7 million distinct CDR3 sequences, 25% to 30% of them seen just once. Healthy Caucasians from Russia aged about 6 to 95 served as donors.

The sequenced sample was blood. The TCR was taken from a woman in her twenties or thirties in good health. The chain uses TRBV20-1 and TRBJ2-1; 11 bases are shared with TRBD2. The CDR3 DNA reads TGCAGTGCTCCTCTTAGCGGGGGGGCCTACAATGAGCAGTTCTTC. Protein sequence: CSAPLSGGAYNEQFF.